Below, 9 T cell receptor beta chains from the same sample are listed, as sequenced in a study of T cell changes during pregnancy in multiple sclerosis. The data were produced by immunoSEQ multiplex PCR, yet TCRdb's version contains in-frame clones alone and is incomplete. The sample includes around 19,000 clones, about nine tenths seen only once; the top ten take less than 20%. Sequencing was performed on CD8+ T cells from peripheral blood mononuclear cells, taken after pregnancy. The source is a female donor in good health, enrolled as a control in a pregnancy study.

This chain joins TRBV6-4 and TRBJ2-5; D ambiguous. V was pared by 3 bases and J by 5 bases, with 10 bases between. The germline V gene encodes CDR1 MRHNA and CDR2 SNTAGT. This CDR3 comprises 13 residues. The CDR3 protein is CASSESEHETQYF. The CDR3 DNA is TGTGCCAGCAGTGAATCCGAGCATGAGACCCAGTACTTC.

This clone was detected only a few times. V gene TRBV7-8 combines with J gene TRBJ2-5; the D gene is possibly TRBD2 (5 bases). V was shortened by 2 bases and J by 5 bases, with 9 bases between the two germline ends. CDR3 length: 13 residues. Germline V CDR1 and CDR2: SGHVS, FQNEAQ. The CDR3 sequence: CASSLSGGETQYF. The DNA of the CDR3 is TGTGCCAGCAGCTTAAGTGGCGGGGAGACCCAGTACTTC.

The chain links TRBV7-9 to TRBJ1-3, with a tentative D call TRBD1 (5 bases). The V and J ends lost 4 bases and 8 bases respectively, with 18 bases between them. Germline V CDR1 and CDR2: SEHNR, FQNEAQ (reference sequence). This CDR3 has 15 amino acids. The CDR3 DNA follows: TGTGCCAGCAGCTGGGAGACTGAGGAGGGGTACACCATATATTTT. Protein: CASSWETEEGYTIYF.

The rearrangement uses TRBV6-6 and TRBJ2-5; 10 bases match TRBD2. Germline V gives CDR1 MNHNY, CDR2 SVGAGI (reference sequence). With V trimmed by 5 bases and J by 4 bases, 10 bases remained unmatched. This CDR3 is 16 amino acids long. The CDR3 DNA reads as TGTGCCAGCAGTAACCCAGCGGGAGGGCCGGCAGAGACCCAGTACTTC. It codes for CASSNPAGGPAETQYF.

The chain links TRBV6-1 to TRBJ2-7; 7 nucleotides match TRBD2. The CDR3 is 15 residues long. Per germline, CDR1 MNHNS and CDR2 SASEGT. V lost 2 bases and J lost 1; bases outside the gene matches: 5. CDR3 loop: CASSEWGGGSYEQYF. As DNA, the CDR3 is TGTGCCAGCAGTGAATGGGGCGGGGGTTCCTACGAGCAGTACTTC.

The chain recombines TRBV10-2 with TRBJ2-7; D is undetermined. The CDR3 is 11 residues long. CDR1 is WSHSY and CDR2 is SAAADI in the germline V gene. V was pared by 3 bases and J by 2 bases, with 2 bases between. The CDR3: CASSDAYEQYF. CDR3 sequence (DNA): TGCGCCAGCAGTGACGCCTACGAGCAGTACTTC.

The chain uses TRBV6-7 and TRBJ2-5; D not resolved. TRBV6-7 is reported as an ORF; its role is uncertain. V dropped 0 bases and J dropped 1 base, with 12 bases sitting between them. This CDR3 is 16 amino acids long. DNA of the CDR3: TGTGCCAGCAGTTACTCGACTCGACGGATCCAAGAGACCCAGTACTTC. Translating it yields CASSYSTRRIQETQYF.

This clone has just a few counts. This chain's CDR3 is CASSELGQINTEAFF. CDR3 sequence (DNA): TGTGCCAGCAGCGAACTAGGACAGATTAACACTGAAGCTTTCTTT. J is TRBJ1-1 and V is TRBV6-6; D is perhaps TRBD1 (6 bases). V was pared by 6 bases and J by 2 bases, with 16 bases between. CDR3 length equals 15 residues. CDR1 and CDR2 (germline): MNHNY, SVGAGI (reference sequence).

This clone appeared once. The CDR3 DNA sequence: TGTGCCAGCTCACCACCGGGGGACAGGACCCAAGAGACCCAGTACTTC. Translation: CASSPPGDRTQETQYF. The chain combines TRBV18 with TRBJ2-5; TRBD1 agrees at 8 bases. This CDR3 spans 16 amino acids. Germline V CDR1 and CDR2: KGHSH, LQKENI. Unmatched junction bases numbered 4, after V lost 0 bases and J lost 1 base. The full variable domain, its missing parts supplied by reference TRBV18 and TRBJ2-5, is NAGVMQNPRHLVRRRGQEARLRCSPMKGHSHVYWYRQLPEEGLKFMVYLQKENIIDESGMPKERFSAEFPKEGPSILRIQQVVRGDSAAYFCASSPPGDRTQETQYFGPGTRLLVL.